Following are 9 T cell receptor beta chains from one sample sequenced in a study of blood T cell repertoires in COVID-19. Generated by immunoSEQ multiplex PCR, the TCRdb table keeps only in-frame clones and is missing some. The table lists roughly 160,000 clones, 88% of them singletons. Sequencing used peripheral blood. The receptors come from a man over 45 who had recovered from COVID-19.

This chain joins TRBV5-1 and TRBJ2-3, with D possibly being TRBD1 (6 bases). Germline V gene lookup returns CDR1 SGHRS and CDR2 YFSETQ. The CDR3 is 15 amino acids. Trimming shortened V by 4 bases and J by 0 bases, and 12 bases separated the two germline ends. The CDR3 spells CASSIQGYSTDTQYF. The DNA for the CDR3 is TGCGCCAGCAGCATACAGGGTTATAGCACAGATACGCAGTATTTT. The full variable domain, with the rest looked up from reference TRBV5-1 and TRBJ2-3, is KAGVTQTPRYLIKTRGQQVTLSCSPISGHRSVSWYQQTPGQGLQFLFEYFSETQRNKGNFPGRFSGRQFSNSRSEMNVSTLELGDSALYLCASSIQGYSTDTQYFGPGTRLTVL.

This rearrangement joins TRBV11-2 to TRBJ1-1; D gene ambiguous. V was pared by 5 bases and J by 1 base, with 11 bases between. This CDR3 has 14 amino acids. The germline CDR1 and CDR2 sequences are SGHAT and FQNNGV. The CDR3 region has the DNA TGTGCCAGCAGCCCAACAGAATGGAACACTGAAGCTTTCTTT. This translates into CASSPTEWNTEAFF.

This chain uses TRBV4-1 with TRBJ1-1; D may be TRBD1 (6 bases). The germline CDR1 and CDR2 sequences are MGHRA and YSYEKL. The CDR3 extends over 15 amino acids. Trimming stripped 1 base from V and 10 bases from J, with 19 bases between. CDR3 amino acids: CASSQVGAVGAGAFF. The CDR3 DNA reads TGCGCCAGCAGCCAAGTGGGGGCGGTGGGGGCTGGAGCTTTCTTT.

The V gene is TRBV7-3, the J gene TRBJ2-1, with 12 bases matching TRBD2. The V and J ends lost 4 bases and 6 bases, in that order; junction bases with no gene match: 4. This CDR3 spans 15 amino acids. CDR1 is SGHTA and CDR2 is FQGTGA in the germline V gene. This CDR3 reads CASSWLAGGLNEQFF. The CDR3 region has the DNA TGTGCCAGCAGCTGGCTAGCGGGGGGGCTCAATGAGCAGTTCTTC.

The J gene is TRBJ1-5, the V gene TRBV5-1; possibly TRBD1 for D (5 bases). With 3 bases removed from V and 4 bases from J, the gap between germline ends came to 8 bases. This CDR3 has 13 residues. Per the germline V gene, CDR1 is SGHRS and CDR2 is YFSETQ. CDR3 DNA: TGCGCCAGCAGCTCAGGGTCTAATCAGCCCCAGCATTTT. It yields the protein CASSSGSNQPQHF.

The V call is TRBV6-1, the J call TRBJ1-5; TRBD1 might be the D (6 bases). V was trimmed by 0 bases and J by 4 bases, leaving 10 bases between them. This CDR3 has 15 residues. The germline gives CDR1 MNHNS, CDR2 SASEGT. The DNA of the CDR3 is TGTGCCAGCAGTGAAGCGCGAGGGGGTAATCAGCCCCAGCATTTT. Translating gives CASSEARGGNQPQHF.

The gene calls are TRBV29-1 and TRBJ1-5; 9 bases line up with TRBD1. With 5 bases clipped from V and 5 bases from J, the junction kept 1 base outside the gene matches. The CDR3 is 12 residues long. CDR1 SQVTM and CDR2 ANQGSEA come from the germline V gene. The CDR3 DNA reads as TGCAGCGTTCGACAGGGGGATCAGCCCCAGCATTTT. Its protein product is CSVRQGDQPQHF.

The rearrangement links TRBV2 to TRBJ1-4, with 7 bases aligning to TRBD1. The trim removed 7 bases at V and 4 bases at J, leaving 0 bases unmatched. The CDR3 loop spans 12 amino acids. Germline V gives CDR1 SNHLY, CDR2 FYNNEI. The CDR3 region is CASTGGNEKLFF. The CDR3 DNA reads TGTGCCAGCACAGGGGGTAATGAAAAACTGTTTTTT. Based on the CDR3 plus reference TRBV2 and TRBJ1-4, the full variable domain is EPEVTQTPSHQVTQMGQEVILRCVPISNHLYFYWYRQILGQKVEFLVSFYNNEISEKSEIFDDQFSVERPDGSNFTLKIRSTKLEDSAMYFCASTGGNEKLFFGSGTQLSVL.

The gene calls are TRBV19 and TRBJ1-1; 7 nucleotides match TRBD1. V lost 4 bases, J lost 7 bases, and 9 bases stayed unmatched. Germline V gives CDR1 LNHDA, CDR2 SQIVND (reference sequence). The length of the CDR3 is 14 residues. The CDR3 region has the DNA TGTGCCAGTAGTACCGGACAGGTTTTTGGTGAAGCTTTCTTT. Protein: CASSTGQVFGEAFF.